These 22 T cell receptor beta chains were sequenced from one sample in a study of blood T cell repertoires in COVID-19. Assay used: immunoSEQ multiplex PCR; TCRdb lists only in-frame clones, some missing. The table lists some 120,000 clones, approximately 90% of them singletons. The specimen was peripheral blood. These receptors came from a human donor in a cohort sampled during active COVID-19.

This rearrangement joins TRBV7-6 to TRBJ2-3; D ambiguous. Looked up from germline, CDR1 is SGHVS and CDR2 is FNYEAQ. V was shortened by 4 bases and J by 2 bases, with 7 bases between the two germline ends. This CDR3 region has 13 residues. The CDR3 is CASSSTATDTQYF. In DNA, the CDR3 is TGTGCCAGCAGCTCAACTGCCACAGATACGCAGTATTTT.

The chain combines TRBV7-2 with TRBJ2-1, with a possible D match to TRBD1 (6 bases). Germline values: CDR1 SGHTA, CDR2 FQGNSA. This CDR3 contains 16 residues. V gave up 0 bases and J gave up 2 bases, with 11 bases separating them. The CDR3 reads CASSLAGTQTYNEQFF. CDR3 sequence (DNA): TGTGCCAGCAGCTTAGCGGGGACACAAACCTACAATGAGCAGTTCTTC. Based on the CDR3 plus reference TRBV7-2 and TRBJ2-1, the full variable domain is GAGVSQSPSNKVTEKGKDVELRCDPISGHTALYWYRQSLGQGLEFLIYFQGNSAPDKSGLPSDRFSAERTGGSVSTLTIQRTQQEDSAVYLCASSLAGTQTYNEQFFGPGTRLTVL.

The genes are TRBV10-3 and TRBJ2-2; 7 nucleotides line up with TRBD2. Trimming cost V 7 bases and J 1 base; bases outside gene matches: 6. The germline V gene encodes CDR1 ENHRY and CDR2 SYGVKD. CDR3 length: 15 residues. The CDR3 reads CAIIAGEGNTGELFF. The CDR3 DNA follows: TGTGCCATCATTGCGGGAGAAGGGAACACCGGGGAGCTGTTTTTT.

V usage is TRBV24-1 and J usage is TRBJ2-5, with D possibly being TRBD1 (6 bases). Trimming stripped 0 bases from V and 2 bases from J, with 18 bases between. The CDR3 is made up of 18 amino acids. The germline V gene has CDR1 KGHDR and CDR2 SFDVKD. This CDR3 reads CATSDLQSAARGQETQYF. The CDR3 bases are TGTGCCACCAGTGATTTGCAATCGGCGGCCAGGGGACAAGAGACCCAGTACTTC.

The rearrangement uses TRBV6-5 and TRBJ2-5, with 7 bases identical to TRBD1. The CDR3 has 14 residues. In germline, CDR1 is MNHEY, CDR2 SVGAGI. V was pared by 6 bases and J by 5 bases, with 9 bases of the junction left unmatched. As DNA, the CDR3 is TGTGCCAGCAGCCAGCAGACAGGGCAGGAGACCCAGTACTTC. Its protein is CASSQQTGQETQYF.

The chain links TRBV19 to TRBJ2-5; 7 bases align to TRBD1. Germline lookup yields CDR1 LNHDA and CDR2 SQIVND (reference sequence). Trimming took 4 bases from V and 2 from J; bases not matched to a gene: 4. CDR3 length: 14 amino acids. For the CDR3, the DNA is TGTGCCAGTAGTACACCGACAGGGCAAGAGACCCAGTACTTC. Translating it yields CASSTPTGQETQYF.

The gene calls are TRBV18 and TRBJ1-3; D unresolved. The CDR3 length is 13 residues. V lost 3 bases to trimming and J lost 2 bases, with 5 bases between them. Germline CDR1 reads KGHSH; CDR2 reads LQKENI. The CDR3 region is CASSPLTGNTIYF. CDR3 coding DNA: TGTGCCAGCTCACCCTTAACTGGAAACACCATATATTTT.

The chain joins TRBV19 to TRBJ2-5, with D possibly being TRBD2 (7 bases). Germline CDR1 reads LNHDA; CDR2 reads SQIVND (reference sequence). With 6 bases removed from V and 4 bases from J, the gap between germline ends came to 15 bases. This CDR3 comprises 14 residues. Here the CDR3 reads CASSINREGETQYF. The CDR3 bases are TGTGCCAGTAGCATTAACAGGGAGGGAGAGACCCAGTACTTC.

This clone appeared once. Here the CDR3 reads CASSLVRNGYTF. Written as DNA, the CDR3 is TGTGCCAGCAGCTTAGTGAGGAATGGCTACACCTTC. The gene calls are TRBV11-2 and TRBJ1-2, with no clear D. This CDR3 is built from 12 residues. Germline CDR1 SGHAT, CDR2 FQNNGV. Between the trimmed V and J ends, which lost 1 base and 6 bases, there was a span of 6 bases.

The V call is TRBV30, the J call TRBJ1-4, with D possibly TRBD1 on 6 matching bases. The CDR3 is 14 amino acids. Deletions cut 0 bases from V and 10 bases from J, with 15 bases between. Germline CDR1 reads GTSNPN; CDR2 reads SVGIG (reference sequence). The CDR3 reads CAWSVGGRDGKLFF. CDR3 in DNA: TGTGCCTGGAGTGTCGGGGGGCGCGACGGAAAACTGTTTTTT.

The chain has TRBV20-1 and TRBJ2-1; no definite D call. The CDR3 has 11 amino acids. Germline CDR1 DFQATT, CDR2 SNEGSKA (reference sequence). The V gene lost 4 bases and the J gene lost 6 bases, with 7 bases spanning the gap. CDR3 nucleotides: TGCAGTGCTACCGTCCTCAATGAGCAGTTCTTC. Its translation is CSATVLNEQFF.

The chain joins TRBV5-8 to TRBJ2-7, with D uncertain. From germline, CDR1 is SGHTS and CDR2 YDEGEE. CDR3 length equals 11 residues. With 4 bases removed from V and 3 bases from J, the gap between germline ends came to 5 bases. CDR3 in amino acids: CASSPHYEQYF. DNA for the CDR3: TGTGCCAGCAGCCCCCACTACGAGCAGTACTTC.

The chain carries TRBV11-3 and TRBJ2-7; weak D call: TRBD1 (5 bases). V shed 5 bases and J shed 5 bases, with 16 bases lying between them. This CDR3 is 14 amino acids long. Germline V gene data show CDR1 as SGHNT and CDR2 as YENEEA. The CDR3 DNA reads TGTGCCAGCAGCCTGACACGAGACAGCCACGAGCAGTACTTC. It translates to CASSLTRDSHEQYF. Together with reference TRBV11-3 and TRBJ2-7, the CDR3 gives the full variable domain: EAGVVQSPRYKIIEKKQPVAFWCNPISGHNTLYWYLQNLGQGPELLIRYENEEAVDDSQLPKDRFSAERLKGVDSTLKIQPAELGDSAVYLCASSLTRDSHEQYFGPGTRLTVT.

The V call is TRBV7-2, the J call TRBJ2-3; 13 bases align to TRBD2. The CDR3 is 17 residues long. CDR1 SGHTA and CDR2 FQGNSA come from the germline V gene. The J segment lost 1 base and the V segment lost 0 bases, leaving 1 base of the junction unmatched. CDR3 coding DNA: TGTGCCAGCAGCTTAGCGGGGACTAGCGGGGGCACAGATACGCAGTATTTT. Protein sequence: CASSLAGTSGGTDTQYF.

V and J are TRBV11-2 and TRBJ1-2; 7 nucleotides line up with TRBD1. With 0 bases clipped from V and 5 bases from J, the junction kept 6 bases outside the gene matches. Germline assignment: CDR1 SGHAT and CDR2 FQNNGV. The CDR3 runs to 15 residues. The DNA of the CDR3 is TGTGCCAGCAGCTTAGATTTACAGGGGAGATATGGCTACACCTTC. Its translation: CASSLDLQGRYGYTF.

The chain has TRBV28 and TRBJ2-7; TRBD2 agrees at 7 bases. CDR3 length: 14 residues. With 5 bases clipped from V and 1 base from J, the junction kept 5 bases outside the gene matches. In germline, CDR1 is MDHEN, CDR2 SYDVKM. CDR3 sequence: CASSTSGASYEQYF. The DNA for the CDR3 is TGTGCCAGCAGTACGAGCGGGGCATCCTACGAGCAGTACTTC. The full variable domain, rest sourced from reference TRBV28 and TRBJ2-7, is DVKVTQSSRYLVKRTGEKVFLECVQDMDHENMFWYRQDPGLGLRLIYFSYDVKMKEKGDIPEGYSVSREKKERFSLILESASTNQTSMYLCASSTSGASYEQYFGPGTRLTVT.

The V gene is TRBV5-6, the J gene TRBJ2-7, with 11 bases lining up with TRBD1. The CDR3 runs to 14 residues. The germline V gene has CDR1 SGHDT and CDR2 YYEEEE. The ends lost 4 bases at V and 8 bases at J; junction bases unmatched: 8. CDR3 in amino acids: CASSPTDRGRKQYF. CDR3 DNA sequence: TGTGCCAGCAGCCCTACGGACAGGGGGCGGAAGCAGTACTTC.

This chain uses TRBV9 with TRBJ2-1; D might be TRBD2 (6 bases). V was pared by 4 bases and J by 2 bases, with 10 bases between. This CDR3 contains 14 residues. Germline lookup yields CDR1 SGDLS and CDR2 YYNGEE. CDR3 DNA: TGTGCCAGCAGCCTGGGAGGAACCTACAATGAGCAGTTCTTC. This codes for CASSLGGTYNEQFF.

The chain recombines TRBV29-1 with TRBJ2-1; 8 positions agree with TRBD2. Germline values: CDR1 SQVTM, CDR2 ANQGSEA. The J segment lost 5 bases and the V segment lost 5 bases, leaving 5 bases of the junction unmatched. This CDR3 comprises 13 residues. This CDR3 is CSVFYGRDNEQFF. In nucleotides, the CDR3 is TGCAGCGTTTTTTACGGGAGGGACAATGAGCAGTTCTTC.

The genes are TRBV27 and TRBJ2-7; a possible D gene is TRBD1 (5 bases). CDR1 is MNHEY, CDR2 SMNVEV, per germline (reference sequence). There are 15 residues in the CDR3. V was clipped by 7 bases and J by 3 bases, with 19 bases between them. The CDR3 DNA reads TGTGCCAGCAAAAACCGAGTCGACAGATACTACGAGCAGTACTTC. Translating gives CASKNRVDRYYEQYF.

The chain links TRBV25-1 to TRBJ2-5; TRBD1 agrees at 7 bases. Trimming cost V 3 bases and J 1 base; bases outside gene matches: 11. Germline loops: CDR1 MGHDK, CDR2 SYGVNS. The CDR3 length is 17 residues. The CDR3 DNA reads TGTGCCAGCAGTGAGACCAGCCCCCGGGACAGCCAAGAGACCCAGTACTTC. It codes for CASSETSPRDSQETQYF.

The chain is built from TRBV7-6 and TRBJ2-1; D possibly corresponds to TRBD2 (6 bases). The CDR3 consists of 12 residues. Germline CDR1 and CDR2: SGHVS and FNYEAQ. Trimming took 6 bases from V and 8 from J, leaving 11 bases between them. The CDR3 region is CASSTGLHEQFF. The CDR3 DNA reads TGTGCCAGCAGTACGGGACTTCATGAGCAGTTCTTC.